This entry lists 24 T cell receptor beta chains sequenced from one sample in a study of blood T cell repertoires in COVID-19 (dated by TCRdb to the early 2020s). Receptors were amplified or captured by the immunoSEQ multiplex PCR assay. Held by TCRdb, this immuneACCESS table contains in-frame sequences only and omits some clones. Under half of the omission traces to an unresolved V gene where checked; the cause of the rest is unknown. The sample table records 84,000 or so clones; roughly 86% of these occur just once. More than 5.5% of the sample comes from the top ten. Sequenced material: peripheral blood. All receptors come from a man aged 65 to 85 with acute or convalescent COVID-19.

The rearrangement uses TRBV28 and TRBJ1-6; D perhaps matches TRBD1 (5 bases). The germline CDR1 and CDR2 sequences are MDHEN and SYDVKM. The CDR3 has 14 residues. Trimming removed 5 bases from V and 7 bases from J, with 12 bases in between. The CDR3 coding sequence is TGTGCCAGCAGTAAACCAGGGCGGAATTCACCCCTCCACTTT. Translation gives CASSKPGRNSPLHF.

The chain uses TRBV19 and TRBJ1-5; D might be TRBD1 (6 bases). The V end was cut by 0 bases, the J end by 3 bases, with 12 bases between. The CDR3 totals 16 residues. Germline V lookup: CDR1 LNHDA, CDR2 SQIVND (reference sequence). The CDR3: CASSIDDRTLNQPQHF. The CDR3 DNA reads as TGTGCCAGTAGTATAGATGACAGGACACTCAATCAGCCCCAGCATTTT.

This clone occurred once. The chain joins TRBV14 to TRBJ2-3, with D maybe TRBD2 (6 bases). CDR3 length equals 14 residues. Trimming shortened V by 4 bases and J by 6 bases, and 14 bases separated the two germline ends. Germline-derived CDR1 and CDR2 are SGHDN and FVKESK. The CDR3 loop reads CASSLGGGADTQYF. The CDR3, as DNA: TGTGCCAGCAGCCTGGGTGGAGGGGCTGATACGCAGTATTTT.

The CDR3 sequence: CASLTKGRGGHEETQYF. CDR3 DNA sequence: TGTGCCAGCCTAACGAAGGGGCGGGGGGGCCACGAAGAGACCCAGTACTTC. The chain uses TRBV18 and TRBJ2-5, with TRBD2 matching 9 bases. There are 17 residues in the CDR3. Germline V gene lookup returns CDR1 KGHSH and CDR2 LQKENI. V gave up 8 bases and J gave up 3 bases; unmatched junction bases: 16.

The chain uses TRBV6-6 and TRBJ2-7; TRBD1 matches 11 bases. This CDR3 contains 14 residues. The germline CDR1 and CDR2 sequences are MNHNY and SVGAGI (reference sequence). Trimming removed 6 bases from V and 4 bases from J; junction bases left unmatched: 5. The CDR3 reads CASRTGTGGYEQYF. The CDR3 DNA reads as TGTGCCAGCAGAACCGGGACAGGGGGATACGAGCAGTACTTC.

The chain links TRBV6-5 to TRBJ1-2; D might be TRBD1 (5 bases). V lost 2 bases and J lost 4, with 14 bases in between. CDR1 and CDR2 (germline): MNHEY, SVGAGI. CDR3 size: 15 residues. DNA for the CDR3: TGTGCCAGCAGTTACGACAGAAAAAATTCCTATGGCTACACCTTC. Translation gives CASSYDRKNSYGYTF.

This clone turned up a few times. CDR3 coding DNA: TGCGCCAGCAGCCAAGCTGGACTAGCGGGCGGTGGATCAGATACGCAGTATTTT. Amino acids: CASSQAGLAGGGSDTQYF. The chain joins TRBV4-3 to TRBJ2-3; 11 bases fit TRBD2. The CDR3 has 18 residues. Looked up from germline, CDR1 is LGHNA and CDR2 is YSLEER. V was clipped by 1 base and J by 4 bases; unmatched bases: 10.

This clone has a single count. This CDR3 reads CASSLGSGGGDTEAFF. CDR3 sequence (DNA): TGCGCCAGCAGCTTGGGTTCCGGGGGTGGAGACACTGAAGCTTTCTTT. V is TRBV5-1 and J is TRBJ1-1; D might be TRBD1 (5 bases). Germline V gives CDR1 SGHRS, CDR2 YFSETQ. The length of the CDR3 is 16 residues. With 0 bases removed from V and 3 bases from J, the gap between germline ends came to 15 bases.

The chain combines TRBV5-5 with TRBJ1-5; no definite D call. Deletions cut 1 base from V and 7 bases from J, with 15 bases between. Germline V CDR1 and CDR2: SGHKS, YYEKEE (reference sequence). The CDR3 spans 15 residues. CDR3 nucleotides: TGTGCCAGCAGCTTGCTTGTCGGGGATCGGCAGCCCCAGCATTTT. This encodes CASSLLVGDRQPQHF.

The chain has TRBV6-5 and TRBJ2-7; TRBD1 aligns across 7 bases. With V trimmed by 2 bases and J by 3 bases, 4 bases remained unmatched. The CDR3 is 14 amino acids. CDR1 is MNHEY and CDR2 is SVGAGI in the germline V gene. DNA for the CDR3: TGTGCCAGCAGTTACGGAAGGGGGCTCTACGAGCAGTACTTC. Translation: CASSYGRGLYEQYF.

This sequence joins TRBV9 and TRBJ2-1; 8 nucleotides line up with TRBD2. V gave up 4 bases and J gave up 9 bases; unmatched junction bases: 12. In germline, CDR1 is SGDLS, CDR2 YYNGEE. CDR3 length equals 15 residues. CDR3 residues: CASSSQAGVDGEQFF. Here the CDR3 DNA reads TGTGCCAGCAGCTCCCAAGCGGGAGTAGACGGTGAGCAGTTCTTC.

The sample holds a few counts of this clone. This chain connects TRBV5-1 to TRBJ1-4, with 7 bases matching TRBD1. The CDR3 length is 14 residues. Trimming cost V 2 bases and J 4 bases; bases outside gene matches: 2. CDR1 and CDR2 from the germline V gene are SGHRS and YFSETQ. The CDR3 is CASSFGTVNEKLFF. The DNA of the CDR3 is TGCGCCAGCAGCTTTGGGACAGTTAATGAAAAACTGTTTTTT.

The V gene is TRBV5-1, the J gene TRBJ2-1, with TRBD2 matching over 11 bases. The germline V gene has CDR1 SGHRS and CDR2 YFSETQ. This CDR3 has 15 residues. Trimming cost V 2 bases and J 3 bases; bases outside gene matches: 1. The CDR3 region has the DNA TGCGCCAGCAGCTTCACTAGCGGGGGCTACAATGAGCAGTTCTTC. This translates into CASSFTSGGYNEQFF.

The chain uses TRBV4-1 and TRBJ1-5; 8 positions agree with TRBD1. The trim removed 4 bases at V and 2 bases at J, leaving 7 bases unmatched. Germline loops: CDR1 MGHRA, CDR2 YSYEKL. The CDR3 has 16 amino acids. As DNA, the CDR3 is TGCGCCAGCAGCCGAGAACAGGGGGGGGGCAATCAGCCCCAGCATTTT. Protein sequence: CASSREQGGGNQPQHF.

The CDR3 spells CASSLSGIMNTEAFF. CDR3 nucleotides: TGTGCCAGCAGCTTGTCGGGGATCATGAACACTGAAGCTTTCTTT. The chain is built from TRBV5-8 and TRBJ1-1; D uncertain. This CDR3 spans 15 amino acids. Germline CDR1 reads SGHTS; CDR2 reads YDEGEE. The V end was cut by 1 base, the J end by 0 bases, with 10 bases between. The full variable domain, its missing parts supplied by reference TRBV5-8 and TRBJ1-1, is EAGVTQSPTHLIKTRGQQATLRCSPISGHTSVYWYQQALGLGLQFLLWYDEGEERNRGNFPPRFSGRQFPNYSSELNVNALELEDSALYLCASSLSGIMNTEAFFGQGTRLTVV.

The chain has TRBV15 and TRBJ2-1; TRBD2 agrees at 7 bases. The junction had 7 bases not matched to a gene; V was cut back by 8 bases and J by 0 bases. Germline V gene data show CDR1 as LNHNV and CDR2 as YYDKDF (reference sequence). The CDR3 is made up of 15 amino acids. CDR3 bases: TGTGCCACCGAGACTAGCTTAAGCTCCTACAATGAGCAGTTCTTC. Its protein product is CATETSLSSYNEQFF.

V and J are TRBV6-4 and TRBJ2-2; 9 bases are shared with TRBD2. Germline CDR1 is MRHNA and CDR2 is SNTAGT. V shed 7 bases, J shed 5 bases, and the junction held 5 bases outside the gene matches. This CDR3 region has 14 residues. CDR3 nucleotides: TGTGCCAGCAAAAGGACTAGCGTGACCGGGGAGCTGTTTTTT. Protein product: CASKRTSVTGELFF.

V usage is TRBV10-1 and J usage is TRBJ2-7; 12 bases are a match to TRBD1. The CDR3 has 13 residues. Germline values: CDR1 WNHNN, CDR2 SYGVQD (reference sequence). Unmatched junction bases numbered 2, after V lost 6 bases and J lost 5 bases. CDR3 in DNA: TGCGCCAGCAGAGGGACAGGGGGCAACGAGCAGTACTTC. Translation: CASRGTGGNEQYF.

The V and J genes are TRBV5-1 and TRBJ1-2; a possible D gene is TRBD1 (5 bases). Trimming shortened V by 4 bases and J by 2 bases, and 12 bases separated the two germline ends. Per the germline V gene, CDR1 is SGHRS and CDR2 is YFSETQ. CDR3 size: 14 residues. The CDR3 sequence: CASSPRQPNYGYTF. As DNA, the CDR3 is TGCGCCAGCAGCCCCAGACAGCCCAACTATGGCTACACCTTC. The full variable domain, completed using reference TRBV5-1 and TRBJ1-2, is KAGVTQTPRYLIKTRGQQVTLSCSPISGHRSVSWYQQTPGQGLQFLFEYFSETQRNKGNFPGRFSGRQFSNSRSEMNVSTLELGDSALYLCASSPRQPNYGYTFGSGTRLTVV.

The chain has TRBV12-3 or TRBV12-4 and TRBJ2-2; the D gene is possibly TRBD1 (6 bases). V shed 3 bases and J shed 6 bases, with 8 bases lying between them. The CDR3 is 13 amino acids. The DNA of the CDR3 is TGTGCCAGCAGTTTTTCAGGGGCCGGGGAGCTGTTTTTT. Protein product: CASSFSGAGELFF.

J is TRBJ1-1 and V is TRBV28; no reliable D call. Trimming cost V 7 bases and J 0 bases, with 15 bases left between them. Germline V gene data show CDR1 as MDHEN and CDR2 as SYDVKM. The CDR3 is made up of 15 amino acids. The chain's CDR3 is CASTRGGIMNTEAFF. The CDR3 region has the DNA TGTGCCAGCACCCGAGGTGGCATTATGAACACTGAAGCTTTCTTT.

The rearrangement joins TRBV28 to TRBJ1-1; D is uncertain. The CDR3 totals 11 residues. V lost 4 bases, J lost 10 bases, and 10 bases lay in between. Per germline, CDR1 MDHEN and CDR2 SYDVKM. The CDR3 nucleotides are TGTGCCAGCAGTTCCCCTCCAGGAGCTTTCTTT. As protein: CASSSPPGAFF.

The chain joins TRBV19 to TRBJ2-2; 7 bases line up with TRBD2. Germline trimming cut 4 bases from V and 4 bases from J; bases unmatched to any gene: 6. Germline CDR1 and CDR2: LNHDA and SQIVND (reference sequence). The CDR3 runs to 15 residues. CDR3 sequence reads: CASSKGGTTTGELFF. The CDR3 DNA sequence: TGTGCCAGTAGTAAGGGAGGGACGACCACCGGGGAGCTGTTTTTT.

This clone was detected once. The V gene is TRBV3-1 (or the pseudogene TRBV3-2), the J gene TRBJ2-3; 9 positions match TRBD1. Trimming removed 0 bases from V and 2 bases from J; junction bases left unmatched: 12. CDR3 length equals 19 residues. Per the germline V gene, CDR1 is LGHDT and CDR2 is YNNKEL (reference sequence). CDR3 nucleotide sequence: TGTGCCAGCAGCCAAGAGACCCCCGGGACAGGGATTAACACAGATACGCAGTATTTT. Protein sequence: CASSQETPGTGINTDTQYF.